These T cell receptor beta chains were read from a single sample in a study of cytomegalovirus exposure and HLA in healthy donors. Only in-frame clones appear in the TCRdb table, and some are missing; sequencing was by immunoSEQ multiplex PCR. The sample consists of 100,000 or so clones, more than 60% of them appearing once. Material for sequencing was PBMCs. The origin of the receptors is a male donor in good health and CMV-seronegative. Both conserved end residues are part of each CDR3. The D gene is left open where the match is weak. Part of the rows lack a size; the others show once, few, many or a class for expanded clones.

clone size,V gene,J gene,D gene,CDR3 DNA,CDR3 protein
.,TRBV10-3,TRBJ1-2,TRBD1,TGTGCCATCAGTGGGGGGACAGGGGGAAACCGTCTAGAAGATGGCTACACCTTC,CAISGGTGGNRLEDGYTF
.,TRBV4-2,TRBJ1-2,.,TGTGCCAGCAGCCAAGATCCGCCCCGGGCCAGGGCAGAAGGCTACACCTTC,CASSQDPPRARAEGYTF
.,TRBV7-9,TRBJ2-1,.,TGTGCCAGCAGCTTAGCCCGGACTCCGTTCTTC,CASSLARTPFF
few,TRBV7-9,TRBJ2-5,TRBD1,TGTGCCAGCAGCCCCCCCCGGGACAGGCAAGAGACCCAGTACTTC,CASSPPRDRQETQYF
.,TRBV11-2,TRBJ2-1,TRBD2,TGTGCCAGCAGCCCTTGGACTAGCGGGCGTGAGCAGTTCTTC,CASSPWTSGREQFF
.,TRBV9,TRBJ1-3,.,TGTGCCAGCAGCCCATTACAGGGAAGCTCTGGAAACACCATATATTTT,CASSPLQGSSGNTIYF
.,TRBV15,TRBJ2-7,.,TGTGCCACCAGCAGTCACGAGAGCGGCTACGAGCAGTACTTC,CATSSHESGYEQYF
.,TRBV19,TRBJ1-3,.,TGTGCCAGTTACAGGGCCCCTGGAAACACCATATATTTT,CASYRAPGNTIYF
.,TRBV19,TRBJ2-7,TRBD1,TGTGCCAGTAGTATAGGGACAGGGAGCTCCTACGAGCAGTACTTC,CASSIGTGSSYEQYF
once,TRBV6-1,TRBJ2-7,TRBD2,TGTGCCAGCCACCCACGGGGGGAACGCCACGAGCAGTACTTC,CASHPRGERHEQYF
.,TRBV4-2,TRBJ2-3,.,TGTGCCAGCAGCCAAGAGTTGACGAGGGAGAGCACAGATACGCAGTATTTT,CASSQELTRESTDTQYF
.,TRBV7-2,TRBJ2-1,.,TGTGCCAGCAGCTTAGCGTCGTACAGCAACAATGAGCAGTTCTTC,CASSLASYSNNEQFF
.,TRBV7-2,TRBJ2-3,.,TGTGCCAGCAGCGTCCAGGGCTCATCTAGCACAGATACGCAGTATTTT,CASSVQGSSSTDTQYF
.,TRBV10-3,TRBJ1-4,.,TGTGCCATCGGTGGCGGGGCCTTTAATGAAAAACTGTTTTTT,CAIGGGAFNEKLFF
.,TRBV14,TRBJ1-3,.,TGTGCCAGCAGCCCACTTATCACTGGAAACACCATATATTTT,CASSPLITGNTIYF
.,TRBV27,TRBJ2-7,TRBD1,TGTGCCAGCAGTCAAAGGACAGGGACCTACGAGCAGTACTTC,CASSQRTGTYEQYF
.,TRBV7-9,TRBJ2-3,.,TGTGCCAGCAGCTTAGTGTGGCAGGCACCTCGGGATACGCAGTATTTT,CASSLVWQAPRDTQYF
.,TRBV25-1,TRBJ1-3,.,TGTGCCAGCAGTGGCGTCGGACAGCTGCTATTTGGAAACACCATATATTTT,CASSGVGQLLFGNTIYF
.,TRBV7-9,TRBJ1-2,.,TGTGCCAGCAGCCCCCCACTAAACTATGGCTACACCTTC,CASSPPLNYGYTF
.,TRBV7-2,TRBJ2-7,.,TGTGCCAGCAGCCCGAGGAGAAGCCTACACGAGCAGTACTTC,CASSPRRSLHEQYF
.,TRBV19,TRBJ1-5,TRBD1,TGTGCCAGTAGTCTGACAGGGATCAATCAGCCCCAGCATTTT,CASSLTGINQPQHF
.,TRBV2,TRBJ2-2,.,TGTGCCACCCGCAGGAGGGACAACACCGGGGAGCTGTTTTTT,CATRRRDNTGELFF
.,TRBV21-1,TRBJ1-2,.,TGTGCCAGCAGCAAAGGCCAGGGTTGTGGCTACACCTTC,CASSKGQGCGYTF
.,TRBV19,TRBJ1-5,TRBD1,TGTGCCAGTAGCCGACAGGGGATTTATAGCAATCAGCCCCAGCATTTT,CASSRQGIYSNQPQHF
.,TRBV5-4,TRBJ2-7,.,TGTGCCAGCAGCCCACTGCAGGGAACCGGGTACGAGCAGTACTTC,CASSPLQGTGYEQYF
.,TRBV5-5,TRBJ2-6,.,TGTGCCAGCAGCCCAGGGCTCTCACGGGAGAGAAACCTTAGCGTCCTGACTTTC,CASSPGLSRERNLSVLTF
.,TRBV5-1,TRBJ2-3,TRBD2,TGCGCCAGCAGCTCAGGACTAGCGGGAGGCACAGATACGCAGTATTTT,CASSSGLAGGTDTQYF
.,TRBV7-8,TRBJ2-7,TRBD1,TGTGCCAGCAGGACCCGGGACAGCTCCTACGAGCAGTACTTC,CASRTRDSSYEQYF
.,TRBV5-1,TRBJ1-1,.,TGCGCCAGCAGCATCCGACAGGCCCCGAACACTGAAGCTTTCTTT,CASSIRQAPNTEAFF
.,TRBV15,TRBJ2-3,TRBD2,TGTGCCACCAGCGGGGGGGGTACAGTAGATACGCAGTATTTT,CATSGGGTVDTQYF
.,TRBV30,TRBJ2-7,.,TGTGCCTGGAGTGTGTGGCTCGAGCAGTACTTC,CAWSVWLEQYF
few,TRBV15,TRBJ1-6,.,TGTGCCACCGGACAGACTAATTCACCCCTCCACTTT,CATGQTNSPLHF
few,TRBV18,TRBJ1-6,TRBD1,TGTGCCAGCACGAATTCCGGGACAGCCGATTCACCCCTCCACTTT,CASTNSGTADSPLHF
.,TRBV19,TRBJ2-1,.,TGTGCCAGTAGTATAAACCGGGGCAATGAGCAGTTCTTC,CASSINRGNEQFF
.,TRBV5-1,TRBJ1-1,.,TGCGCCAGCAGCTTGAGGTCCGACCGGACAGCGGTGAACACTGAAGCTTTCTTT,CASSLRSDRTAVNTEAFF
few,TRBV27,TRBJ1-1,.,TGTGCCAGCAGTTGGCAGGGCCCAAACACTGAAGCTTTCTTT,CASSWQGPNTEAFF
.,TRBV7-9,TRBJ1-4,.,TGTGCCAGCAGCTACGGGTTTAATGAAAAACTGTTTTTT,CASSYGFNEKLFF
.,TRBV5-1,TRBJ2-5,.,TGCGCCAGCAGCTTGGCAGCGGCGCAAGAGACCCAGTACTTC,CASSLAAAQETQYF
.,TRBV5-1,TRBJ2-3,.,TGCGCCAGCAGCTTGGCAGGACGTGGGAGGCTAGATACGCAGTATTTT,CASSLAGRGRLDTQYF
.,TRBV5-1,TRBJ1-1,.,TGCGCCAGCAGTTCCGGACAGCCGAACACTGAAGCTTTCTTT,CASSSGQPNTEAFF
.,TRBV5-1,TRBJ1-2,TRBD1,TGCGCCAGCAGCTTGGTTCGGACAGGGGATGGCTACACCTTC,CASSLVRTGDGYTF
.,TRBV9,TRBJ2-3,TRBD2,TGTGCCAGCAGCGTGGGACTAGCGGTCACAGATACGCAGTATTTT,CASSVGLAVTDTQYF
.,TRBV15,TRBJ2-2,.,TGTGCCACCAGCAGAGGGAGCGGACGGGGGAACACCGGGGAGCTGTTTTTT,CATSRGSGRGNTGELFF
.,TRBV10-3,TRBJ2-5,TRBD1,TGTGCCATCAGTGAGACAGGGGGCTTTACCCGGCTGGAGCAGTACTTC,CAISETGGFTRLEQYF
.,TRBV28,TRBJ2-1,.,TGTGCCAGCAGTTTAGCATCGCGGCCTGAGCAGTTCTTC,CASSLASRPEQFF
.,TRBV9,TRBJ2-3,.,TGTGCCAGCAGCACACAACAGGGAGATACGCAGTATTTT,CASSTQQGDTQYF
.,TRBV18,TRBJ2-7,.,TGTGCCAGCTCACCGGGCCGCAGCTACGAGCAGTACTTC,CASSPGRSYEQYF
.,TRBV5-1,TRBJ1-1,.,TGCGCCAGCAGCCCCAACCCGACCGGAGAAGCTGAAGCTTTCTTT,CASSPNPTGEAEAFF
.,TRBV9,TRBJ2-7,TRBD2,TGTGCCAGCAGTAGCCGGGGGGATCCTGGCGAGCAGTACTTC,CASSSRGDPGEQYF
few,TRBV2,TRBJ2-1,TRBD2,TGTGCCAGCAGTGCGAGGGAGGGACTAGCACTTTACAATGAGCAGTTCTTC,CASSAREGLALYNEQFF